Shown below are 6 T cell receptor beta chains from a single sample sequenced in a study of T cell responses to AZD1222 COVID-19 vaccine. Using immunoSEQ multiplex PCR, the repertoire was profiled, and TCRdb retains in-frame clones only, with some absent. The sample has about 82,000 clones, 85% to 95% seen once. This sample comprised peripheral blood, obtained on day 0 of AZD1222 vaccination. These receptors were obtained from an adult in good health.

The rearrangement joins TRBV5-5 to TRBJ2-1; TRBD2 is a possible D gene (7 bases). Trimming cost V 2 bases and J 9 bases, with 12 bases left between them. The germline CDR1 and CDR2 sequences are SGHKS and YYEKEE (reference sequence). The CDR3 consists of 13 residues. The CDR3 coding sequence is TGTGCCAGCAGCTTAGTTAGGGGGGGTGAGCAGTTCTTC. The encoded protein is CASSLVRGGEQFF.

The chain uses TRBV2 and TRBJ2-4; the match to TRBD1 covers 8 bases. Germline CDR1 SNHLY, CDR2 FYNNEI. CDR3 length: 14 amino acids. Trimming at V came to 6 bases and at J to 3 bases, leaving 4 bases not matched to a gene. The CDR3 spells CASRTGTGKNIQYF. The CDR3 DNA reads TGTGCCAGCAGAACCGGGACAGGCAAAAACATTCAGTACTTC. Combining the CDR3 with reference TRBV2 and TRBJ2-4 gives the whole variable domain EPEVTQTPSHQVTQMGQEVILRCVPISNHLYFYWYRQILGQKVEFLVSFYNNEISEKSEIFDDQFSVERPDGSNFTLKIRSTKLEDSAMYFCASRTGTGKNIQYFGAGTRLSVL.

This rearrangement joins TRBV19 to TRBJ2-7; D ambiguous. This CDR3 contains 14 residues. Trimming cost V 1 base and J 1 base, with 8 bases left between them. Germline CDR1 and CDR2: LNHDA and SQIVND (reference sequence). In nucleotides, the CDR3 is TGTGCCAGTAGTATAGTACCGGCTTCCTACGAGCAGTACTTC. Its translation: CASSIVPASYEQYF.

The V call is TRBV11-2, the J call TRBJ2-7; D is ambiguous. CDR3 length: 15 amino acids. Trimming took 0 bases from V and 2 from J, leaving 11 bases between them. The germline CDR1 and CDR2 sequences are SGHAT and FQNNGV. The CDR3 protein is CASSLDIGNTYEQYF. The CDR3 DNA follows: TGTGCCAGCAGCTTAGACATTGGGAACACCTACGAGCAGTACTTC.

For the CDR3, the DNA is TGCGCCAGCAGCTTGAGGGCAGGGGGCGCGTCCGGGGAGCTGTTTTTT. It translates to CASSLRAGGASGELFF. This rearrangement joins TRBV5-1 to TRBJ2-2; TRBD1 agrees at 8 bases. Germline V gives CDR1 SGHRS, CDR2 YFSETQ. Trimming took 1 base from V and 6 from J; bases not matched to a gene: 8. The CDR3 spans 16 residues.

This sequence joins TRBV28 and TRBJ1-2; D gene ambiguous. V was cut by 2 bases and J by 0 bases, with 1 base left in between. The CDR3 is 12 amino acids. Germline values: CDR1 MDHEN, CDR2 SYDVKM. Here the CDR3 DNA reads TGTGCCAGCAGTTTAACTAACTATGGCTACACCTTC. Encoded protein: CASSLTNYGYTF.